The next 6 T cell receptor beta chains were all read from a single sample in a study of T cells in Graves' hyperthyroidism and ophthalmopathy. Amplification of TCR beta CDR3 regions used RNA as the template. A set of HTBI primers served as the primers for a first-round RT-PCR of the TCR CDR3. TCRdb reanalysed the multiplex PCR reads using MiXCR and keeps one entry per CDR3 protein. The data hold 540,000 or so distinct CDR3 sequences, with under 60% observed a single time. Sequenced material: peripheral blood or thyroid tissue (not recorded which). These receptors came from an adult woman with Graves' disease, either hyperthyroidism or ophthalmopathy (not recorded which).

V is TRBV10-3 and J is TRBJ1-3; D is possibly TRBD1 (5 bases). This CDR3 has 17 amino acids. CDR1 is ENHRY, CDR2 SYGVKD, per germline. V lost 2 bases to trimming and J lost 0 bases, with 14 bases between them. The CDR3 bases are TGTGCCATCAGTGAGGAGGGGACTCTCGACTCTGGAAACACCATATATTTT. It yields the protein CAISEEGTLDSGNTIYF.

The genes are TRBV13 and TRBJ1-5; 8 nucleotides line up with TRBD1. The V gene end was trimmed by 5 bases and the J gene end by 2 bases; junction bases not matched to a gene: 8. Germline CDR1 PRHDT, CDR2 FYEKMQ (reference sequence). This CDR3 spans 16 amino acids. In DNA form, the CDR3 reads TGTGCCAGCAGCCCTGACAGGGGACAACGCAATCAGCCCCAGCATTTT. Amino acid sequence: CASSPDRGQRNQPQHF.

The rearrangement uses TRBV3-1 and TRBJ2-2; maybe TRBD1 (5 bases). There are 15 residues in the CDR3. Germline loops: CDR1 LGHDT, CDR2 YNNKEL (reference sequence). V gave up 1 base and J gave up 3 bases, with 9 bases separating them. The CDR3: CASSQGGGYTGELFF. CDR3 sequence (DNA): TGTGCCAGCAGCCAAGGGGGCGGATACACCGGGGAGCTGTTTTTT.

This clonotype was observed a single time. Given the absence of the conserved phenylalanine or tryptophan at the CDR3 end, a read error is likely. V gene TRBV19 combines with J gene TRBJ1-6, with a possible D match to TRBD1 (5 bases). The CDR3 totals 10 residues. Between the trimmed V and J ends, which lost 9 bases and 9 bases, there was a span of 6 bases. Germline V lookup: CDR1 LNHDA, CDR2 SQIVND (reference sequence). CDR3 amino acids: CASGGSPLHL. The CDR3 coding sequence is TGTGCCAGCGGGGGTTCACCCCTCCACCTT.

The chain employs TRBV6-2 or TRBV6-3 and TRBJ2-7; a possible D gene is TRBD2 (5 bases). Germline CDR1 is MNHEY and CDR2 is SVGEGT. Trimming removed 2 bases at V and 3 bases at J, with 20 bases between. The length of the CDR3 is 17 residues. The CDR3 spells CASSYERWLPYNYEQYF. CDR3 nucleotide sequence: TGTGCCAGCAGTTACGAGCGGTGGCTACCCTATAACTACGAGCAGTACTTC.

This chain links TRBV2 with TRBJ1-5; D is unresolved. V gave up 1 base and J gave up 9 bases, with 10 bases separating them. Germline-derived CDR1 and CDR2 are SNHLY and FYNNEI. CDR3 length: 13 amino acids. This CDR3 is CASSEGEGMPQHF. CDR3 sequence (DNA): TGTGCCAGCAGTGAAGGGGAAGGGATGCCCCAGCATTTT.